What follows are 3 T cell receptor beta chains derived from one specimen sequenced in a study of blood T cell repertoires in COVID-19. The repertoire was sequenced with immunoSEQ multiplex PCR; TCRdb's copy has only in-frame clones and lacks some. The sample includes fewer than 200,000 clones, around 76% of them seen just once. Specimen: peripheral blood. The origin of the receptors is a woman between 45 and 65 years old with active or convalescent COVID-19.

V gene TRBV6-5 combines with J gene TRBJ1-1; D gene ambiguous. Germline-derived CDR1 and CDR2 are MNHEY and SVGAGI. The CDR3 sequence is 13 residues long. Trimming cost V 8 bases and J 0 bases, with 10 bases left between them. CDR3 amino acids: CASRGRVNTEAFF. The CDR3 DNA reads TGTGCCAGCCGCGGGAGGGTGAACACTGAAGCTTTCTTT.

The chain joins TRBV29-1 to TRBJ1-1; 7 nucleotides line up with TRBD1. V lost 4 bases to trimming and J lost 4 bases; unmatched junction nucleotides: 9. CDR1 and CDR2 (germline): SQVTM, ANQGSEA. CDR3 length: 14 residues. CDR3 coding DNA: TGCAGCGTTGGGGTGGGGACAGCCTCCACTGAAGCTTTCTTT. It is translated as CSVGVGTASTEAFF.

The CDR3 bases are TGTGCCAGCGTCGAGGGAGGGGCCAATCAGCCCCAGCATTTT. Translating it yields CASVEGGANQPQHF. The chain uses TRBV28 and TRBJ1-5; a possible D gene is TRBD1 (5 bases). The CDR3 covers 14 residues. V was clipped by 8 bases and J by 3 bases, with 14 bases between them. Germline assignment: CDR1 MDHEN and CDR2 SYDVKM.